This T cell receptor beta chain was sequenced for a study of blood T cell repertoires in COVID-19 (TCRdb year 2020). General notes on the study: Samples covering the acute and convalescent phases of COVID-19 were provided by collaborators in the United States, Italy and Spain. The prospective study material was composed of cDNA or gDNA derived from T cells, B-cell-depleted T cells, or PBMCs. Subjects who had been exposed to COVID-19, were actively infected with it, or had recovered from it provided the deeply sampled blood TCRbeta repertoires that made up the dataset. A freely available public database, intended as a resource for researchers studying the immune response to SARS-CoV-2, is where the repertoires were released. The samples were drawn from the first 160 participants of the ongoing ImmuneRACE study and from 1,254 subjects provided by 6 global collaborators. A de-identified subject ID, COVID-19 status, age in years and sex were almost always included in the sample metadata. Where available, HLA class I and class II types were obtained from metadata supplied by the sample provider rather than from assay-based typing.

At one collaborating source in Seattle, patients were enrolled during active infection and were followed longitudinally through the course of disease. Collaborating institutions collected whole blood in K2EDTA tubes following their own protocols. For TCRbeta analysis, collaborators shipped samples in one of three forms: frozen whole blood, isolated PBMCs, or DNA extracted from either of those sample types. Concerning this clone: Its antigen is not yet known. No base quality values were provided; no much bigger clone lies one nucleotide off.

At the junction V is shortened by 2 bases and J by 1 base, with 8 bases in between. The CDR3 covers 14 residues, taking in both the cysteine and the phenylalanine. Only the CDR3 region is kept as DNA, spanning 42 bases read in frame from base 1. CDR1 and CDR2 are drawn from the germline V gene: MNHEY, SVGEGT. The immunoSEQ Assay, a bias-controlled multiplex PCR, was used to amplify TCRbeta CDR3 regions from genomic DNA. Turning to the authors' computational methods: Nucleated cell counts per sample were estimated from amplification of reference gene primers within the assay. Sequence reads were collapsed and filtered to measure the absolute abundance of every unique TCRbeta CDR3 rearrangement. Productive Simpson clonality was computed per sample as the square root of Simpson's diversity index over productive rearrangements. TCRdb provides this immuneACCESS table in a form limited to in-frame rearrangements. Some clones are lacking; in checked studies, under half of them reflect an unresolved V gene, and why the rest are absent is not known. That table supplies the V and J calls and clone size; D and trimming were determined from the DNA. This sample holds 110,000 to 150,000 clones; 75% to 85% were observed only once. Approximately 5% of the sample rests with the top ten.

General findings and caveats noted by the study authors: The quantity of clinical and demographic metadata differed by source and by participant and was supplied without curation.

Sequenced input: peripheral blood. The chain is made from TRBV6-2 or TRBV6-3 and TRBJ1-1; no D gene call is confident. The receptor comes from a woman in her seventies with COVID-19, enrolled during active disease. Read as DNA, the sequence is TGTGCCAGCAGTTACCAACAGCAGAACACTGAAGCTTTCTTT. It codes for CASSYQQQNTEAFF.